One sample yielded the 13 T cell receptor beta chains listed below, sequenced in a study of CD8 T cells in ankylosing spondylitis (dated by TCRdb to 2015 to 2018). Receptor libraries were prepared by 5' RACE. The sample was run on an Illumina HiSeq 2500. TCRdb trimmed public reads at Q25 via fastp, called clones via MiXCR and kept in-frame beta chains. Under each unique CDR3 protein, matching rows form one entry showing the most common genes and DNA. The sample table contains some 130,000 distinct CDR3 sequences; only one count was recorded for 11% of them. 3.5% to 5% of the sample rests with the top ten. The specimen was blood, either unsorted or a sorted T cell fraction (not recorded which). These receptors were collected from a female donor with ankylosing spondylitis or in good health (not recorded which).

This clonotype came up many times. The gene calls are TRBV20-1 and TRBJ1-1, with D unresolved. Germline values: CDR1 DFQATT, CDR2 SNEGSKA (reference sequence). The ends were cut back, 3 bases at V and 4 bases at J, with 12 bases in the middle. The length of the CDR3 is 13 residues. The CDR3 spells CSARVLLTTEAFF. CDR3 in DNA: TGCAGTGCTAGGGTGCTACTGACCACTGAAGCTTTCTTT.

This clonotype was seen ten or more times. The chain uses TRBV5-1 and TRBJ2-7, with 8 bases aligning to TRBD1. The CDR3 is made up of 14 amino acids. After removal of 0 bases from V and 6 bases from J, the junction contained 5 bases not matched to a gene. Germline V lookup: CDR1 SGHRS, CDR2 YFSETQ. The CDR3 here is CASSLDRGFGEQYF. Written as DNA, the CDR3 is TGCGCCAGCAGCTTGGACAGGGGGTTCGGCGAGCAGTACTTC.

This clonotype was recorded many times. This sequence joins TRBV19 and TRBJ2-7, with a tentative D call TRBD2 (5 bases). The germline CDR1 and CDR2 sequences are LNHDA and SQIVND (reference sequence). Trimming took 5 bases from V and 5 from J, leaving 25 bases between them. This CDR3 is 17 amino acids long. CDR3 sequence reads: CASSSTRFRTGIDEQYF. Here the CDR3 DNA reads TGTGCCAGTAGTTCAACTCGATTCCGGACGGGGATTGACGAGCAGTACTTC. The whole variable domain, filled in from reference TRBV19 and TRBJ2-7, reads DGGITQSPKYLFRKEGQNVTLSCEQNLNHDAMYWYRQDPGQGLRLIYYSQIVNDFQKGDIAEGYSVSREKKESFPLTVTSAQKNPTAFYLCASSSTRFRTGIDEQYFGPGTRLTVT.

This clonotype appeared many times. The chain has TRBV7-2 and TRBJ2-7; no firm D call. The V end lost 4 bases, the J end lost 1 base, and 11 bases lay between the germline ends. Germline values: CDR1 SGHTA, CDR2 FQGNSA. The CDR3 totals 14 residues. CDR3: CASSSFTDSYEQYF. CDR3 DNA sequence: TGTGCCAGCAGCTCTTTCACGGATTCCTACGAGCAGTACTTC.

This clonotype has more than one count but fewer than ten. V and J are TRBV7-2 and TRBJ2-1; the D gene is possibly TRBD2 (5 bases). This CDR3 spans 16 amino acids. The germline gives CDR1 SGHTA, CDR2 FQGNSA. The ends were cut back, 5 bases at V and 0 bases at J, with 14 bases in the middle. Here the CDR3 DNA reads TGTGCCAGCAGCGACACCGGGATTCGCTCCTACAATGAGCAGTTCTTC. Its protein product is CASSDTGIRSYNEQFF.

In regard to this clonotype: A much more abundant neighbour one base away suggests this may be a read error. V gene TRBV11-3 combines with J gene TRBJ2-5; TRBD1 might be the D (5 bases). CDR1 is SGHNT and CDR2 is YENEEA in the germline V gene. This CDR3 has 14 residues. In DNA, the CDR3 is TGTGCCTGCAGCCCCGACGTGGGGCCAGAGACCCAGTACTTC. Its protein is CACSPDVGPETQYF.

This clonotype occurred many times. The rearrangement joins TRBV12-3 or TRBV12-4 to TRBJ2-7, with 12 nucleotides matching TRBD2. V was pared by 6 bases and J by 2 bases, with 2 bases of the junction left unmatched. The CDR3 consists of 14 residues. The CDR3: CASSASGGAYEQYF. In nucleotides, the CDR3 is TGTGCCAGCAGCGCTAGCGGGGGGGCCTACGAGCAGTACTTC.

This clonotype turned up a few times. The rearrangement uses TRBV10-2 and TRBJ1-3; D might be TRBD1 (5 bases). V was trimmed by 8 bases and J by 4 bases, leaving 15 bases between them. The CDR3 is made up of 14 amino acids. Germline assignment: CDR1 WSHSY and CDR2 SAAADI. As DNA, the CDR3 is TGCGCCAGCGGGAGGGGACTAGACGGAAACACCATATATTTT. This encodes CASGRGLDGNTIYF.

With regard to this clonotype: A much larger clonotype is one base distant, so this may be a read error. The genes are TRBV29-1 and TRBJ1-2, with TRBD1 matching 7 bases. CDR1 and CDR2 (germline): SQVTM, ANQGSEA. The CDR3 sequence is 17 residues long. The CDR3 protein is CSLEGHFNRGGARGYTF. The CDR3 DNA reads TGCAGCCTTGAAGGACACTTTAACAGGGGAGGGGCGAGAGGCTACACCTTC.

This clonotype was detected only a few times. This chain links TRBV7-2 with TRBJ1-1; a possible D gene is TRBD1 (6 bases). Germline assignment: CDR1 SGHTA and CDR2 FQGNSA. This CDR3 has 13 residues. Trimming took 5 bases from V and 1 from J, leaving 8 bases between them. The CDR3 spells CASSRQANTEAFF. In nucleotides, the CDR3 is TGTGCCAGCAGCCGACAGGCGAACACTGAAGCTTTCTTT.

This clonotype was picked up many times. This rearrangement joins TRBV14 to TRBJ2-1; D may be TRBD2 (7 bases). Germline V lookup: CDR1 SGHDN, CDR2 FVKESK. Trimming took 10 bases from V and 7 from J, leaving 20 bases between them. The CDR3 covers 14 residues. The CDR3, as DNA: TGTGCCACCGCGCGGGGGCCGAGATCGAATGAGCAGTTCTTC. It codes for CATARGPRSNEQFF.

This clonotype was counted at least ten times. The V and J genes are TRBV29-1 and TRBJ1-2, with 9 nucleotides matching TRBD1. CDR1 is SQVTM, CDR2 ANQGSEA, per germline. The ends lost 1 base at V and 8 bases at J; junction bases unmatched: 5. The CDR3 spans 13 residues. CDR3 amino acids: CSVEGTGAGGYTF. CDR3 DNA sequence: TGCAGCGTTGAAGGGACAGGGGCAGGCGGCTACACCTTC.

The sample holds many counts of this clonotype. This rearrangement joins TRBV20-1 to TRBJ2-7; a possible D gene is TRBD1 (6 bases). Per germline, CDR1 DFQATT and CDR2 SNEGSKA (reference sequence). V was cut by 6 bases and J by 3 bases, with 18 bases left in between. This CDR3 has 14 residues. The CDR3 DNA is TGCAGTGCGACCAAAGCGACAGGTAACTACGAGCAGTACTTC. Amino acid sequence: CSATKATGNYEQYF.